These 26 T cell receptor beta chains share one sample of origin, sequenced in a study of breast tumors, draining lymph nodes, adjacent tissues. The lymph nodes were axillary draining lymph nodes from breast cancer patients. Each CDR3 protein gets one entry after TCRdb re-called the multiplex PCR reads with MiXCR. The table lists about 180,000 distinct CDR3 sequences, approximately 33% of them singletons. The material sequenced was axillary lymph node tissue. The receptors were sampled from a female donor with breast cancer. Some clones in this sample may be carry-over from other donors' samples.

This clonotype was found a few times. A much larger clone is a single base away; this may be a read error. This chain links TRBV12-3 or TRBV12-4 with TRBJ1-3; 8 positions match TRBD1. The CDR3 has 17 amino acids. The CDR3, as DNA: TGTGCCAGCAGCTCCGGACAGGGAGGAATATCTGGAAACGCCATATATTTT. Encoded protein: CASSSGQGGISGNAIYF.

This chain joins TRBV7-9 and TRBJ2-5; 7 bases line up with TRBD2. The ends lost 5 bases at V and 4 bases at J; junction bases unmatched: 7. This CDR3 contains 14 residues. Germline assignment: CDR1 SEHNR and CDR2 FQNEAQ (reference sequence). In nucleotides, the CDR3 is TGTGCCAGCAGCCCGCAGGGAGGGAGAGAGACCCAGTACTTC. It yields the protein CASSPQGGRETQYF.

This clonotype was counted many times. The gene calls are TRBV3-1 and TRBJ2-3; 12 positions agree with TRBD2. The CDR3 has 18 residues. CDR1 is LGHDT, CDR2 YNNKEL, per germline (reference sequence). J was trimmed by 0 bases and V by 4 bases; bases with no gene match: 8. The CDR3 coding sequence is TGTGCCAGCAGCCTACGACTAGCGGGAGTGGGGAGCACAGATACGCAGTATTTT. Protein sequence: CASSLRLAGVGSTDTQYF.

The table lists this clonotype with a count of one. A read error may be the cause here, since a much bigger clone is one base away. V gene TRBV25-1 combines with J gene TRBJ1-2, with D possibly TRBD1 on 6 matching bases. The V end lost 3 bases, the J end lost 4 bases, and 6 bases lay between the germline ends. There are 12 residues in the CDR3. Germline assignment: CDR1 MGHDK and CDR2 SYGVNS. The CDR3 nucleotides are TGTGCCAGCAGTGACAGGGGCTATGGCTACACCTTC. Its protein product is CASSDRGYGYTF.

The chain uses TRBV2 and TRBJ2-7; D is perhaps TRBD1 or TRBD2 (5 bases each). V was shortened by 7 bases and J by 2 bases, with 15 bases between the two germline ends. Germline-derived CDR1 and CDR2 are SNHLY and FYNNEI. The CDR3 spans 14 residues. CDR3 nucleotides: TGTGCCAGCACCTCCCGAGGGGCAGCCTACGAGCAGTACTTC. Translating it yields CASTSRGAAYEQYF.

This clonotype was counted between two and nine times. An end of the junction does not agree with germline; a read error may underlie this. This chain's CDR3 is CASGLPPGQEF. The CDR3 nucleotides are TGTGCTAGTGGTTTGCCACCCGGACAGGAATTT. The chain recombines TRBV12-5 with TRBJ1-1; 7 nucleotides match TRBD1. Germline V lookup: CDR1 LGHNT, CDR2 FRNRAP. The length of the CDR3 is 11 residues.

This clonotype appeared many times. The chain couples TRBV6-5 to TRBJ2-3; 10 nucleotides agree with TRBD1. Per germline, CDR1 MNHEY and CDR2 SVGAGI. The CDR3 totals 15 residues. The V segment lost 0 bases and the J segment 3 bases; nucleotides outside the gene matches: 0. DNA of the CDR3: TGTGCCAGCAGTTACTCGGGACAGGGGACAGATACGCAGTATTTT. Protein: CASSYSGQGTDTQYF.

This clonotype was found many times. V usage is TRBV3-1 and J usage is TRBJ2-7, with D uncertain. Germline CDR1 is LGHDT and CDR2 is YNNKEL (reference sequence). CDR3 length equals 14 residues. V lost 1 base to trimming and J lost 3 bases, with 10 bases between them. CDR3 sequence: CASSQGVALYEQYF. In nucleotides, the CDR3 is TGTGCCAGCAGCCAAGGGGTAGCCCTCTACGAGCAGTACTTC.

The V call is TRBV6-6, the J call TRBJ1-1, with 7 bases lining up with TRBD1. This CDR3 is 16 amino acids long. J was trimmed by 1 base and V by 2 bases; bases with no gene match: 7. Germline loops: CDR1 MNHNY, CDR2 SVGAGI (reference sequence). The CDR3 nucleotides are TGTGCCAGCAGTTACCCACCGGGACAGAGGAACACTGAAGCTTTCTTT. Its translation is CASSYPPGQRNTEAFF.

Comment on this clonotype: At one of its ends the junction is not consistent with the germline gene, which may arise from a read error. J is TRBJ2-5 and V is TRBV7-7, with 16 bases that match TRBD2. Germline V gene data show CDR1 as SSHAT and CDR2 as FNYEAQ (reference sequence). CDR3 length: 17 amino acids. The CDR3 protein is CASSQGTSGGAKETQYF. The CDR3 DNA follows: TGTGCTAGCAGCCAAGGGACTAGCGGGGGGGCCAAAGAGACCCAGTACTTC.

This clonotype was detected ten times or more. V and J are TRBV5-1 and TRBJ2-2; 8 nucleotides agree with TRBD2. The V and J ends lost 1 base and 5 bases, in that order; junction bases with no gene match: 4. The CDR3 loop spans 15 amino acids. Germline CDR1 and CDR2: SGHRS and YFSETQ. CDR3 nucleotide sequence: TGCGCCAGCAGCTTGTCAGCGGGAGCGACCGGGGAGCTGTTTTTT. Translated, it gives CASSLSAGATGELFF. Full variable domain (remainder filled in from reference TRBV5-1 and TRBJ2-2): KAGVTQTPRYLIKTRGQQVTLSCSPISGHRSVSWYQQTPGQGLQFLFEYFSETQRNKGNFPGRFSGRQFSNSRSEMNVSTLELGDSALYLCASSLSAGATGELFFGEGSRLTVL.

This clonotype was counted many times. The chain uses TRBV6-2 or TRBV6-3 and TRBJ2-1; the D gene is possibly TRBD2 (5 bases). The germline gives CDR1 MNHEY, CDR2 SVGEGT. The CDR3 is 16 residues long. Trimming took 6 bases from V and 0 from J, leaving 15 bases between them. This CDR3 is CASSRRSASSYNEQFF. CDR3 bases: TGTGCCAGCAGCCGGAGGAGCGCTTCCTCCTACAATGAGCAGTTCTTC.

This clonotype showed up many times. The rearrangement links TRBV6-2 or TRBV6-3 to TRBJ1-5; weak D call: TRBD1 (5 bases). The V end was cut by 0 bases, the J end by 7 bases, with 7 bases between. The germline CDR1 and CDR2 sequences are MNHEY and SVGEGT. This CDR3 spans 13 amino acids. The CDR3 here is CASSYSGLQPQHF. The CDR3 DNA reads TGTGCCAGCAGTTACTCGGGACTCCAGCCCCAGCATTTT.

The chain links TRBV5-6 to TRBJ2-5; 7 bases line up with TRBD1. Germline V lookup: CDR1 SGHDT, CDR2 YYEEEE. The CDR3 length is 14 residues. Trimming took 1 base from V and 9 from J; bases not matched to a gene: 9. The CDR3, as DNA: TGTGCCAGCAGCTTGAGGGACAGTAATCAGCCCCAGTACTTC. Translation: CASSLRDSNQPQYF.

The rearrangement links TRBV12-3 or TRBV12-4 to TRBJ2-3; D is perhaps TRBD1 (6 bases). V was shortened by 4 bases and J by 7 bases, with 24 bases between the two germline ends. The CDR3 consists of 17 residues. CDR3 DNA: TGTGCCAGCAGTTACCTATCGGCAAATTTAGACAGGAATACGCAGTATTTT. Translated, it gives CASSYLSANLDRNTQYF.

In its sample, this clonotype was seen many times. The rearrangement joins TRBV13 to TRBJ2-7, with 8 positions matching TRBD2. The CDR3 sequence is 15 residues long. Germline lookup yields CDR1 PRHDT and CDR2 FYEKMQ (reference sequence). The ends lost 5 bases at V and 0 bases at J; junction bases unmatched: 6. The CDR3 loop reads CASSPGGGFSYEQYF. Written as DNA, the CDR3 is TGTGCCAGCAGCCCCGGGGGGGGGTTCTCCTACGAGCAGTACTTC.

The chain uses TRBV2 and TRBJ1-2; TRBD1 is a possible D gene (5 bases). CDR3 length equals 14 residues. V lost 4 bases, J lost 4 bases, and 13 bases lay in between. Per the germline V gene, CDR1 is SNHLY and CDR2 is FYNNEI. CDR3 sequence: CASSAKRGTYGYTF. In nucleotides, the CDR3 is TGTGCCAGCAGTGCCAAAAGGGGCACCTATGGCTACACCTTC.

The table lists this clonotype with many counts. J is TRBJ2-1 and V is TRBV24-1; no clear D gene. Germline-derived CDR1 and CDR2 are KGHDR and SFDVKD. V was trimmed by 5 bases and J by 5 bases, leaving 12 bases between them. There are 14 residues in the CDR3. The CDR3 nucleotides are TGTGCCACCAGTGCCCTGGACGGAAACAATGAGCAGTTCTTC. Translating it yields CATSALDGNNEQFF.

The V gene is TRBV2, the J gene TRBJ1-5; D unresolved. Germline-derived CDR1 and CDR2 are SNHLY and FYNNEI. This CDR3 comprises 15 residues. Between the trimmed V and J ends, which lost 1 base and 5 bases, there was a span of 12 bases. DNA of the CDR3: TGTGCCAGCAGTGAAGGATGGGCCTATTATCAGCCCCAGCATTTT. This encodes CASSEGWAYYQPQHF.

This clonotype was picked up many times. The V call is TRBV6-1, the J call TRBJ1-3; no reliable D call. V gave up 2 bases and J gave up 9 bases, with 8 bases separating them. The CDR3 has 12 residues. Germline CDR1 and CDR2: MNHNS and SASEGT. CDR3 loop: CASSEHRGTIYF. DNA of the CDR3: TGTGCCAGCAGTGAACATCGGGGCACCATATATTTT.

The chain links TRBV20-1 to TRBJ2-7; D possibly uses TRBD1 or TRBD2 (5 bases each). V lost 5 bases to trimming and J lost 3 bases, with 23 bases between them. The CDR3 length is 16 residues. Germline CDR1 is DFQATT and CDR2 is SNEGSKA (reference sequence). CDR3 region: CSAQRRVTGTDYEQYF. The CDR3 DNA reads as TGCAGTGCTCAACGTCGAGTCACCGGGACGGACTACGAGCAGTACTTC.

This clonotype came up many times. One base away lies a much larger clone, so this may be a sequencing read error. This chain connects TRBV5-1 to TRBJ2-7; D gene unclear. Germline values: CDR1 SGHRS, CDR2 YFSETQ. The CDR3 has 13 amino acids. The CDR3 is CASRFEPYYDQYF. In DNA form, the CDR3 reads TGCGCCAGCAGATTCGAACCTTACTACGACCAGTACTTC.

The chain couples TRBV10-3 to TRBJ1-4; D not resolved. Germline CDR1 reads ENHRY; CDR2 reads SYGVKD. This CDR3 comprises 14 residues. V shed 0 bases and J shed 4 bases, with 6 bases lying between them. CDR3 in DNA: TGTGCCATCAGTGAGTCCAGCAGTAATGAAAAACTGTTTTTT. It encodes CAISESSSNEKLFF.

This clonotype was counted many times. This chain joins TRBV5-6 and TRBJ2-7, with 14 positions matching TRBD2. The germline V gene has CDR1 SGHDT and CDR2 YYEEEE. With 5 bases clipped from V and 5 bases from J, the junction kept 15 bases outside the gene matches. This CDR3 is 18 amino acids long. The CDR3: CASRTRSEGTSGSHEQYF. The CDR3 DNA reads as TGTGCCAGCAGAACCCGATCTGAGGGGACTAGCGGGAGTCACGAGCAGTACTTC.

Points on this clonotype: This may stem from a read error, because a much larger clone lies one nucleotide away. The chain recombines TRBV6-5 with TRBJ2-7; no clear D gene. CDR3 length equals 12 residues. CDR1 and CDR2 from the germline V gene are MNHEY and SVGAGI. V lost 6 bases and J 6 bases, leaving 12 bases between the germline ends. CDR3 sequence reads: CASRRVSREQYF. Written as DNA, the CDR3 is TGTGCCAGCAGGCGCGTGAGTCGCGAGCAGTACTTC.

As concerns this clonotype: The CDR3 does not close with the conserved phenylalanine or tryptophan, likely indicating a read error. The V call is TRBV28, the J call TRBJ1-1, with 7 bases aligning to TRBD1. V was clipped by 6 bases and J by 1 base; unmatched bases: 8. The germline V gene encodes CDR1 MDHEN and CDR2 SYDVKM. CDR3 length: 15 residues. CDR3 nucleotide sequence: TGTGCCAGCAGCGTGGGAGGGGGCTGGAACACTGAAGCTTTCCTT. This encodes CASSVGGGWNTEAFL.